These T cell receptor beta chains were read from a single sample in a study of blood T cell repertoires in COVID-19. The table came from immunoSEQ multiplex PCR; TCRdb's copy has only in-frame clones and leaves some out. This sample has 20,000 to 30,000 clones, with about 94% found just once. Sequencing was performed on peripheral blood. The receptor set was obtained from a human donor with active COVID-19. The donor label of this sample is uncertain. Each CDR3 is given with its conserved first and last residue. D genes are given only for firm matches. A clone size is listed for some rows: how often the clone was seen (once, few, many), or a class if it is expanded.

j_gene	abundance	v_gene	d_gene	CDR3nt	CDR3aa
TRBJ2-1	.	TRBV6-5	TRBD2	TGTGCCAGCCACCTTAGCGGGAGATTCAATGAGCAGTTCTTC	CASHLSGRFNEQFF
TRBJ2-1	.	TRBV6-4	TRBD2	TGTGCCAGCAGCCTGACTAGCGGGAGTATATATGAGCAGTTCTTC	CASSLTSGSIYEQFF
TRBJ2-1	.	TRBV6-2/TRBV6-3	TRBD1	TGTGCCAGCAGTTCGGACAGGAATGAGCAGTTCTTC	CASSSDRNEQFF
TRBJ1-4	.	TRBV4-1	.	TGCGCCAGCAGCCAAGAGAAAGAGGGTTGGGTCCTTAATGAAAAACTGTTTTTT	CASSQEKEGWVLNEKLFF
TRBJ2-1	once	TRBV15	TRBD2	TGTGCCACCAGCAGAGTGCCTAGCGGTTACAATGAGCAGTTCTTC	CATSRVPSGYNEQFF
TRBJ2-3	.	TRBV9	.	TGTGCCAGCAGCGTAGAGGGGGACAGCACAGATACGCAGTATTTT	CASSVEGDSTDTQYF
TRBJ1-2	.	TRBV3-1/TRBV3-2	.	TGTGCCAGCAGCCAAGGGACACCAAATGGCTACACCTTC	CASSQGTPNGYTF
TRBJ2-3	.	TRBV5-8	TRBD1	TGTGCCAGCAGCCTCCTGACAGGGGCAGATACGCAGTATTTT	CASSLLTGADTQYF
TRBJ2-2	.	TRBV7-6	.	TGTGCCAGCAGCTTAGCCGGGACAAGAACGAACACCGGGGAGCTGTTTTTT	CASSLAGTRTNTGELFF
TRBJ1-1	.	TRBV7-2	.	TGTGCCAGCAGCGAGACAGGATTCACCCTAGATGAAGCTTTCTTT	CASSETGFTLDEAFF
TRBJ2-7	.	TRBV7-6	.	TGTGCCAGCAGCTATGGGACTTACGAGAGCTCCTACGAGCAGTACTTC	CASSYGTYESSYEQYF
TRBJ1-2	.	TRBV5-4	TRBD1	TGTGCCAGCAGCTCCGGGACAGGGGTTTTAGGTGGCTACACCTTC	CASSSGTGVLGGYTF
TRBJ2-7	.	TRBV27	TRBD2	TGTGCCAGCAGTTCCCCGGGGACTAAGGACGAGCAGTACTTC	CASSSPGTKDEQYF
TRBJ1-2	.	TRBV7-2	TRBD1	TGTGCCAGCAGCTCTGACAGGGGAGGTGGCTACACCTTC	CASSSDRGGGYTF
TRBJ2-1	once	TRBV5-4	TRBD2	TGTGCCAGCAGCTTTAGCGGGGGGGGCGGGTTTGAGCAGTTCTTC	CASSFSGGGGFEQFF
TRBJ2-1	once	TRBV11-2	TRBD2	TGTGCCAGCAGCCATTCGACTAGCGGGAGCCCCAGGTCCAATGAGCAGTTCTTC	CASSHSTSGSPRSNEQFF
TRBJ2-6	.	TRBV5-1	.	TGCGCCAGCAGCTTGCAACCAGGATCTGGGGCCAACGTCCTGACTTTC	CASSLQPGSGANVLTF
TRBJ1-6	.	TRBV5-8	.	TGTGCCAGCAGCTTGGCGAGGGGGACCTCACCCCTCCACTTT	CASSLARGTSPLHF
TRBJ2-1	.	TRBV10-1	TRBD1	TGCGCCAGCAGTGGGTCGGGACAGGGAGTCCAAATCCGAGACAATGAGCAGTTCTTC	CASSGSGQGVQIRDNEQFF
TRBJ1-5	.	TRBV7-9	.	TGTGCCAGCAGCCTGTCAGGGGGCAATCAGCCCCAGCATTTT	CASSLSGGNQPQHF
TRBJ2-5	.	TRBV9	.	TGTGCCAGCAGCGTATCGTTAGAGACCCAGTACTTC	CASSVSLETQYF
TRBJ2-7	.	TRBV7-2	.	TGTGCCAGCAGCTTAGAGAACAGGGCCTCCGAGCAGTACTTC	CASSLENRASEQYF
TRBJ2-1	.	TRBV11-2	TRBD2	TGTGCCAGCAGCGACCCCGGGCCATCGGGGGGGACCTCCTACAATGAGCAGTTCTTC	CASSDPGPSGGTSYNEQFF
TRBJ2-4	.	TRBV5-1	.	TGCGCCAGCAGCTTGTCCAGGTTAGACATTCAGTACTTC	CASSLSRLDIQYF
TRBJ2-5	.	TRBV28	TRBD2	TGTGCCAGCAAGCTCGGCGGGAGTGAGGGCGAGACCCAGTACTTC	CASKLGGSEGETQYF
TRBJ1-2	.	TRBV7-9	TRBD1	TGTGCCAGCAGCCCAGGCCGGGACAGGGCCTATGGCTACACCTTC	CASSPGRDRAYGYTF
TRBJ2-7	.	TRBV12-3/TRBV12-4	TRBD1	TGTGCCAGCAGACCTACAGGGGGCGAGCAGTACTTC	CASRPTGGEQYF
TRBJ2-7	.	TRBV21-1	.	TGTGCCAGCAGCAAAAAACAGTCCCTCACCTACTACGAGCAGTACTTC	CASSKKQSLTYYEQYF
TRBJ2-2	.	TRBV25-1	TRBD1	TGTGCCAGCAGACCAGGGGGCCGTGACACCGGGGAGCTGTTTTTT	CASRPGGRDTGELFF
TRBJ1-4	.	TRBV30	.	TGTGCCTACGAGGGCTACCCCGGGGAAAAACTGTTTTTT	CAYEGYPGEKLFF